A selection of T cell receptor beta chains follows, all from one sample in a study of T cell responses to AZD1222 COVID-19 vaccine. Sequenced by immunoSEQ multiplex PCR; TCRdb stores in-frame clones only, minus some. The table records roughly 34,000 clones, about 88% of them present only once. The sample here was peripheral blood, taken on day 0 of AZD1222 vaccination. All receptors come from an adult in good health. Each CDR3 is given with its conserved first and last residue. A D gene is named only where the DNA matches it firmly. Clone size is not always given. Where it is, it says once, few, many or a class for expanded clones.

d_call j_call v_call clone_size cdr3_aa cdr3_nt
. TRBJ1-5 TRBV18 . CASSPGSSNQPQHF TGTGCCAGCTCACCAGGCAGTAGCAATCAGCCCCAGCATTTT
. TRBJ2-3 TRBV29-1 . CSVDPRDDADTQYF TGCAGCGTTGACCCCCGGGACGACGCAGATACGCAGTATTTT
. TRBJ2-1 TRBV6-6 . CASSYSSTYNEQFF TGTGCCAGCAGTTACTCGAGCACCTACAATGAGCAGTTCTTC
. TRBJ2-7 TRBV19 . CASSKHRDGAYEQYF TGTGCCAGTAGTAAACACAGGGACGGAGCCTACGAGCAGTACTTC
. TRBJ2-2 TRBV28 . CASNGTVWTGELFF TGTGCCAGCAACGGGACGGTATGGACCGGGGAGCTGTTTTTT
. TRBJ2-5 TRBV7-2 . CASSLVAAQETQYF TGTGCCAGCAGCTTAGTGGCTGCCCAAGAGACCCAGTACTTC
TRBD1 TRBJ2-7 TRBV18 . CASRMGTASSYEQYF TGTGCCAGTCGTATGGGGACAGCTAGCTCCTACGAGCAGTACTTC
. TRBJ2-3 TRBV27 . CASSSTGYDTQYF TGTGCCAGCAGCAGTACTGGTTACGATACGCAGTATTTT
. TRBJ2-5 TRBV7-2 . CASSLAGIAETQYF TGTGCCAGCAGCTTAGCGGGAATTGCAGAGACCCAGTACTTC
TRBD1 TRBJ2-7 TRBV29-1 . CSGWARRDRGPYEQYF TGCAGCGGCTGGGCGCGTCGGGACAGGGGCCCCTACGAGCAGTACTTC
. TRBJ2-2 TRBV9 . CASNKGVAANTGELFF TGTGCCAGCAACAAGGGAGTAGCGGCGAACACCGGGGAGCTGTTTTTT
. TRBJ1-2 TRBV3-1/TRBV3-2 few CASSRELGGGDYGYTF TGTGCCAGCAGTAGAGAACTAGGGGGGGGCGACTATGGCTACACCTTC
TRBD2 TRBJ2-2 TRBV12-5 . CASGLDREDNTGELFF TGTGCTAGTGGTTTGGATCGGGAGGATAACACCGGGGAGCTGTTTTTT
. TRBJ2-3 TRBV12-3/TRBV12-4 . CASSATGDTQYF TGTGCCAGCAGTGCCACGGGAGATACGCAGTATTTT
TRBD2 TRBJ2-1 TRBV6-1 few CASSEASGSNNEQFF TGTGCCAGCAGTGAAGCGAGCGGGAGTAACAATGAGCAGTTCTTC
. TRBJ2-7 TRBV6-5 . CASTSLDRGSYEQYF TGTGCCAGCACCAGCCTGGATAGAGGAAGCTACGAGCAGTACTTC
TRBD2 TRBJ2-7 TRBV4-1 once CASSFRLAGTYEQYF TGCGCCAGCAGCTTCCGACTAGCGGGTACCTACGAGCAGTACTTC
TRBD1 TRBJ1-5 TRBV3-1/TRBV3-2 . CASSQGQGKNQPQHF TGTGCCAGCAGCCAAGGACAGGGGAAGAATCAGCCCCAGCATTTT
. TRBJ1-1 TRBV6-5 . CASSHAPKVEAFF TGTGCCAGCAGCCATGCCCCCAAGGTTGAAGCTTTCTTT
. TRBJ1-6 TRBV6-1 . CASSEAQARRDSPLHF TGTGCCAGCAGTGAAGCGCAGGCCCGGAGGGATTCACCCCTCCACTTT
TRBD1 TRBJ2-1 TRBV12-3/TRBV12-4 . CASSTGGREQFF TGTGCCAGCAGTACAGGGGGCCGGGAGCAGTTCTTC
TRBD1 TRBJ2-5 TRBV4-1 few CASSPGQGDAETQYF TGCGCCAGCAGTCCGGGACAGGGGGACGCAGAGACCCAGTACTTC
TRBD2 TRBJ2-7 TRBV5-1 . CASSLLTGGPLTYEQYF TGCGCCAGCAGCTTACTAACGGGGGGGCCCCTGACCTACGAGCAGTACTTC
. TRBJ1-4 TRBV6-5 . CASRMGATNEKLFF TGTGCCAGCAGGATGGGGGCAACTAATGAAAAACTGTTTTTT
. TRBJ1-1 TRBV3-1/TRBV3-2 . CASSQVSTGPEAFF TGTGCCAGCAGCCAAGTGTCGACAGGCCCTGAAGCTTTCTTT
. TRBJ2-7 TRBV7-2 . CASSPQGSSLEQYF TGTGCCAGCAGCCCACAGGGTTCGTCCCTCGAGCAGTACTTC
. TRBJ1-2 TRBV5-8 . CASSLDGSYGYTF TGTGCCAGCAGCTTGGACGGATCCTATGGCTACACCTTC
TRBD2 TRBJ2-7 TRBV4-2 . CASSQEPLAGGAYEQYF TGTGCCAGCAGCCAAGAGCCCCTAGCGGGGGGGGCCTACGAGCAGTACTTC
. TRBJ1-2 TRBV7-5 . CARSRPQGAEGYTF TGTGCCAGAAGCCGACCCCAGGGGGCCGAGGGCTACACCTTC
. TRBJ1-1 TRBV19 . CASSPTLVSRNTEAFF TGTGCCAGTAGTCCAACTCTGGTGTCCCGAAACACTGAAGCTTTCTTT
. TRBJ1-2 TRBV6-2/TRBV6-3 . CASSYAPESYGYTF TGTGCCAGCAGTTACGCACCTGAAAGCTATGGCTACACCTTC
. TRBJ1-5 TRBV12-5 . CASGLDAALLWHF TGTGCTAGTGGTTTGGATGCCGCCTTGCTGTGGCATTTT
. TRBJ2-3 TRBV12-3/TRBV12-4 . CASAAERTDTQYF TGTGCCAGCGCCGCGGAGCGCACAGATACGCAGTATTTT
. TRBJ2-4 TRBV4-3 . CASSQDGLAKNIQYF TGCGCCAGCAGCCAAGACGGGTTGGCCAAAAACATTCAGTACTTC
. TRBJ1-5 TRBV19 . CASSIGSGGAQHF TGTGCCAGTAGTATAGGCAGCGGGGGAGCCCAGCATTTT
TRBD1 TRBJ1-1 TRBV4-1 . CASSLHSQGDTEAFF TGCGCCAGCAGCCTCCATAGTCAGGGGGACACTGAAGCTTTCTTT
. TRBJ1-2 TRBV27 . CASSLGGDYGYTF TGTGCCAGCAGTTTGGGGGGCGACTATGGCTACACCTTC
TRBD2 TRBJ2-3 TRBV6-4 . CASSPTSGNADTQYF TGTGCCAGCAGCCCGACTAGCGGGAACGCAGATACGCAGTATTTT
TRBD2 TRBJ2-5 TRBV10-2 once CASSRAGGETQYF TGCGCCAGCAGTCGAGCGGGGGGCGAGACCCAGTACTTC
. TRBJ1-1 TRBV7-2 . CASSLVAALDTEAFF TGTGCCAGCAGCTTAGTGGCAGCCCTTGACACTGAAGCTTTCTTT
. TRBJ1-4 TRBV5-6 . CASSLEMAGEKLFF TGTGCCAGCAGCTTGGAAATGGCCGGCGAAAAACTGTTTTTT
TRBD1 TRBJ2-3 TRBV11-2 . CASSFTGAADTQYF TGTGCCAGCAGCTTCACAGGGGCCGCAGATACGCAGTATTTT
. TRBJ1-6 TRBV4-2 . CASSQEAGYNSPLHF TGTGCCAGCAGCCAAGAGGCGGGCTATAATTCACCCCTCCACTTT
. TRBJ2-7 TRBV15 . CATSREGVTYEQYF TGTGCCACCAGCAGAGAAGGGGTTACCTACGAGCAGTACTTC
TRBD2 TRBJ2-7 TRBV2 . CASRENLSGTNYEQYF TGTGCCAGCAGGGAAAACCTTAGCGGGACAAACTACGAGCAGTACTTC
. TRBJ1-2 TRBV19 . CASSTTQTYGYTF TGTGCCAGTAGTACCACTCAAACCTATGGCTACACCTTC
. TRBJ2-3 TRBV19 . CASKRSLGGDTQYF TGTGCCAGTAAGAGGTCCCTCGGGGGAGATACGCAGTATTTT
. TRBJ1-1 TRBV6-6 . CASSYSMVSLSTEAFF TGTGCCAGCAGTTACTCGATGGTCAGTTTGAGCACTGAAGCTTTCTTT
. TRBJ2-2 TRBV5-5 . CASSFGPGELFF TGTGCCAGCAGCTTTGGACCCGGGGAGCTGTTTTTT
TRBD1 TRBJ1-2 TRBV19 . CASSARQGDYGYTF TGTGCCAGTAGTGCCAGACAGGGCGACTATGGCTACACCTTC
. TRBJ1-4 TRBV6-5 . CASSYGVPVEKLFF TGTGCCAGCAGTTACGGGGTGCCGGTTGAAAAACTGTTTTTT
. TRBJ1-5 TRBV28 . CASSPGGASNQPQHF TGTGCCAGCAGTCCCGGCGGGGCTAGCAATCAGCCCCAGCATTTT
. TRBJ1-2 TRBV21-1 . CASGHGSTQRYPIHYGYTF TGTGCCAGCGGACACGGGAGCACGCAAAGGTACCCCATCCACTATGGCTACACCTTC
TRBD1 TRBJ1-1 TRBV5-6 . CASGDRGVNTEAFF TGTGCCAGCGGAGACAGGGGGGTGAACACTGAAGCTTTCTTT
. TRBJ2-3 TRBV27 . CASSLGQGLGTDTQYF TGTGCCAGCAGTCTAGGCCAGGGTCTCGGCACAGATACGCAGTATTTT
. TRBJ1-5 TRBV7-9 . CASSYVGGPYSNQPQHF TGTGCCAGCAGCTACGTCGGGGGCCCCTATAGCAATCAGCCCCAGCATTTT
TRBD2 TRBJ2-5 TRBV19 . CASSLRPGTSGGETQYF TGTGCCAGTAGTCTACGTCCCGGGACTAGCGGGGGAGAGACCCAGTACTTC
. TRBJ1-6 TRBV6-5 . CATLAGTLNSPLHF TGTGCCACCTTGGCCGGGACCTTAAATTCACCCCTCCACTTT